These 9 T cell receptor beta chains were all obtained from the same sample, sequenced in a study of cytomegalovirus exposure and HLA in healthy donors. It was with 60 Vbeta and 13 Jbeta primers that the PCR ran. Measured with immunoSEQ multiplex PCR; TCRdb has only the in-frame clones, and not every one. The sample has 150,000 to 200,000 clones, approximately 85% seen once. The specimen sequenced was PBMCs. Receptors were obtained from a man aged 18 to 29 in good health and CMV-seropositive.

This sequence joins TRBV12-2 and TRBJ1-3; the tabulated D call, TRBD1, remains unverified against the DNA. TRBV12-2 is recorded as a pseudogene. This CDR3 is built from 18 residues. In DNA, the CDR3 is TGTGCAAGTCGCTTAGAGAACTACAGGGAAGCAGATGGAAACACCATATATTTT. This gives the protein CASRLENYREADGNTIYF.

This chain joins TRBV5-4 and TRBJ2-7, with 9 bases fitting TRBD2. The V gene's germline CDR1 is SGHNT and CDR2 YYREEE (reference sequence). The CDR3 extends over 15 amino acids. Germline trimming cut 4 bases from V and 0 bases from J; bases unmatched to any gene: 5. This CDR3 reads CASSPSGGSSYEQYF. The CDR3 nucleotides read TGTGCCAGCAGCCCCAGCGGGGGGAGCTCCTACGAGCAGTACTTC.

This rearrangement joins TRBV16 to TRBJ2-5; 8 bases fit TRBD1. The V gene's germline CDR1 is KGHSY and CDR2 FQNENV. The V segment lost 4 bases and the J segment 3 bases; nucleotides outside the gene matches: 4. The CDR3 runs 14 residues. The CDR3 loop reads CASSLVDREETQYF. Written as DNA, the CDR3 is TGTGCCAGCAGCCTGGTGGACAGGGAAGAGACCCAGTACTTC.

V gene TRBV6-5 combines with J gene TRBJ2-2, with D tentatively TRBD1 (5 bases). Germline V gene data show CDR1 as MNHEY and CDR2 as SVGAGI. This CDR3 contains 15 residues. Trimming took 0 bases from V and 5 from J, leaving 10 bases between them. The chain's CDR3 is CASSYSVQGTGELFF. The DNA of the CDR3 is TGTGCCAGCAGTTACTCGGTCCAGGGAACCGGGGAGCTGTTTTTT.

The chain couples TRBV20-1 to TRBJ1-2; 8 bases agree with TRBD1. The CDR3 extends over 11 amino acids. Germline V lookup: CDR1 DFQATT, CDR2 SNEGSKA (reference sequence). Trimming took 8 bases from V and 8 from J; bases not matched to a gene: 7. CDR3 sequence (DNA): TGCAGTACGGACAGGGTGGGCGGCTACACCTTC. This translates into CSTDRVGGYTF.

The V and J genes are TRBV10-3 and TRBJ1-6, with a tentative D call TRBD1 (6 bases). CDR1 ENHRY and CDR2 SYGVKD come from the germline V gene. This CDR3 comprises 15 residues. The germline V and J ends were trimmed by 6 bases and 2 bases, with 11 bases remaining between them. CDR3 nucleotides: TGTGCCATCAGAAAACAGGGACCCTATAATTCACCCCTCCACTTT. Residues: CAIRKQGPYNSPLHF.

Concerning this clone: A read error may produce the germline difference seen at one junction end. This rearrangement joins TRBV5-1 to TRBJ2-7, with 11 bases that match TRBD2. The CDR3 sequence is 14 residues long. Per germline, CDR1 SGHRS and CDR2 YFSETQ. CDR3 sequence: CASSSLAGGLQENF. For the CDR3, the DNA is TGCGCCAGCAGTTCATTAGCGGGGGGGCTCCAAGAGAACTTC.

This chain connects TRBV7-9 to TRBJ2-4; 9 bases fit TRBD1. V trimming: 4 bases; J trimming: 1 base; junction bases outside the gene matches: 2. The CDR3 runs 15 residues. Germline V gives CDR1 SEHNR, CDR2 FQNEAQ (reference sequence). The CDR3 sequence is CASSSQGAAKNIQYF. In DNA, the CDR3 is TGTGCCAGCAGCTCACAGGGGGCGGCCAAAAACATTCAGTACTTC.

This sequence joins TRBV19 and TRBJ2-1, with 10 bases aligning to TRBD2. The CDR3 totals 15 residues. The V gene's germline CDR1 is LNHDA and CDR2 SQIVND (reference sequence). Unmatched junction bases numbered 2, after V lost 4 bases and J lost 2 bases. CDR3 nucleotide sequence: TGTGCCAGTAGTACTAGCGGGGGAACCTACAATGAGCAGTTCTTC. Its protein is CASSTSGGTYNEQFF. Variable domain in full (rest from reference TRBV19 and TRBJ2-1): DGGITQSPKYLFRKEGQNVTLSCEQNLNHDAMYWYRQDPGQGLRLIYYSQIVNDFQKGDIAEGYSVSREKKESFPLTVTSAQKNPTAFYLCASSTSGGTYNEQFFGPGTRLTVL.